This paragraph reports one T cell receptor beta chain. Assay used: immunoSEQ multiplex PCR; TCRdb lists only in-frame clones, some missing. Of 640,000 or so clones in the sample, around 87% were seen once. The data derive from a study of shared T cell receptors in the human thymus. Germline CDR1 reads SGHRS; CDR2 reads YFSETQ. The CDR3 is made up of 16 amino acids. The V and J ends lost 2 bases and 7 bases, in that order; junction bases with no gene match: 8. The same specimen was also included in a second study, on human thymus T cells. As that study records: It was healthy Finnish infants having corrective surgery for congenital heart defects who were the donors. In corrective heart surgery, resections were taken, and these provided the thymus tissue. As related research reported, thymic repertoires overlapped highly among unrelated individuals.

J is TRBJ1-6 and V is TRBV5-1; 8 bases match TRBD1. This clonotype originated in a boy under two years old with a congenital heart defect. Sequencing used thymocytes. CDR3 protein: CASSLSYRGDNSPLHF. The CDR3 DNA follows: TGCGCCAGCAGCTTATCCTACAGGGGGGACAATTCACCCCTCCACTTT.